This T cell receptor (beta chain) stems from a study of blood T cell repertoires in COVID-19. For the study at large: The cDNA or gDNA used as material had been derived from T cells, B-cell-depleted T cells, or PBMCs.

TCRdb's table, derived via immunoSEQ multiplex PCR, lists solely in-frame clones and lacks some. The sample has fewer than 110,000 clones; about 85% are singletons. This TCR was sampled from a man in his forties or fifties in a cohort sampled during active COVID-19. Material for sequencing was peripheral blood.

For the CDR3, the DNA is TGTGCCAGCAGCCGGCAAACGGGGGGGAATGAGCAGTTCTTC. Translated, it gives CASSRQTGGNEQFF. This chain connects TRBV5-5 to TRBJ2-1; 8 bases align to TRBD2. The CDR3 spans 14 residues. The trim removed 4 bases at V and 7 bases at J, leaving 7 bases unmatched. Germline V lookup: CDR1 SGHKS, CDR2 YYEKEE (reference sequence).